This T cell receptor (beta chain) came from a study of blood T cell repertoires in COVID-19. Study-level background: Acute and convalescent COVID-19 samples came from the United States, Italy and Spain. PBMCs, B-cell-depleted T cells, or T cells were the source of the cDNA or gDNA that made up the material.

Trimming pared 5 bases from V and 3 bases from J, leaving 16 bases between. Germline CDR1 reads SEHNR; CDR2 reads FQNEAQ (reference sequence). The CDR3 has 15 residues. In the original analysis: How many nucleated cells were present was estimated from reference gene primer amplification. Sequencing was performed with immunoSEQ multiplex PCR; in TCRdb, only in-frame clones are kept and a portion is missing. V and J calls and clone size are copied from that table; D and trimming were computed from the DNA. The profile covers nearly 350,000 clones, with more than 75% appearing a single time and around 3.5% taken by the ten largest.

V usage is TRBV7-9 and J usage is TRBJ2-5, with D maybe TRBD2 (6 bases). The sequence was obtained from a woman aged 18-29 years who had recovered from COVID-19. Material: peripheral blood. CDR3 loop: CASSPRDSPKETQYF. CDR3 DNA: TGTGCCAGCAGCCCCCGGGACTCTCCGAAAGAGACCCAGTACTTC.